This TCR beta chain was identified in a study of identical twins' blood T cells. V trimming: 5 bases; J trimming: 4 bases; junction bases outside the gene matches: 11. From germline, CDR1 is MNHEY and CDR2 SMNVEV (reference sequence). CDR3 size: 16 residues. Overall study results and limits: Even for out-of-frame TCRbeta, twins reportedly shared V gene usage much more than unrelated donors.

Remarks on this clonotype: Its antigen is not known.

Per the original data handling: Each donor had about 100,000 to nearly 550,000 clonotypes. TCRdb fed the 5' RACE reads into MiXCR, producing one record per CDR3 protein. The authors' filters were not applied to this entry. Among about 370,000 distinct CDR3 sequences listed, 28% were seen once. The material sequenced was PBMCs. V and J are TRBV27 and TRBJ2-3; 8 bases map to TRBD2. This TCR was sampled from a woman aged 18 to 55 in good health. The CDR3 here is CASSVLAGTRADTQYF. In nucleotides, the CDR3 is TGTGCCAGCAGTGTATTAGCGGGGACGAGAGCAGATACGCAGTATTTT.